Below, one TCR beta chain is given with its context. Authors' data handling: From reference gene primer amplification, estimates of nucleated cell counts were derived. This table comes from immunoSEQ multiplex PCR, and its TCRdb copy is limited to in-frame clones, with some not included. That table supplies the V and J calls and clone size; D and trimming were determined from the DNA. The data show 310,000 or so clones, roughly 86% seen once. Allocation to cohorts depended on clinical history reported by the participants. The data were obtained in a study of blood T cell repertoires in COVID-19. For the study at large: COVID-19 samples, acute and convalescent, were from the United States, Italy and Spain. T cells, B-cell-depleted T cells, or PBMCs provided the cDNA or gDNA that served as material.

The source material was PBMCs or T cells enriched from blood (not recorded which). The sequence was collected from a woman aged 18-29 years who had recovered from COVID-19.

The CDR3 loop reads CASSVLVGTDTQYF. The DNA of the CDR3 is TGTGCCAGCAGCGTCCTAGTCGGTACAGATACGCAGTATTTT. This chain links TRBV7-3 with TRBJ2-3; D is unresolved. V dropped 5 bases and J dropped 3 bases, with 12 bases sitting between them. Germline V gene sequence: CDR1 SGHTA, CDR2 FQGTGA. The CDR3 spans 14 residues.